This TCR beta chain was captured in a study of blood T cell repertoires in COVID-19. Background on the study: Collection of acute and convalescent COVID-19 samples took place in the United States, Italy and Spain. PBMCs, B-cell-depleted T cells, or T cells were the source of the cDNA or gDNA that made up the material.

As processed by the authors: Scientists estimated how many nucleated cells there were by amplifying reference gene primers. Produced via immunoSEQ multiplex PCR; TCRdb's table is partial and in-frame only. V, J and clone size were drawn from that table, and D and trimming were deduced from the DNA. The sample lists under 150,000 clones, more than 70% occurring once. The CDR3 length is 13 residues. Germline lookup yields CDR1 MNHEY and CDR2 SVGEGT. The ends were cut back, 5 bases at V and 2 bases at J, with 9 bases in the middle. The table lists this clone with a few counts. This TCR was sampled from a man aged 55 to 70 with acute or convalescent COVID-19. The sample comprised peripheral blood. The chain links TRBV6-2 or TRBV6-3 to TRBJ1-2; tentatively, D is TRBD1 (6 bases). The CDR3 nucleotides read TGTGCCAGCAGTACAGGGTCCAACTATGGCTACACCTTC. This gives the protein CASSTGSNYGYTF.